The 24 T cell receptor beta chains below were found in one sample sequenced in a study of T-cell reconstitution after alpha-beta-depleted transplantation in children. For TCRbeta, the library was prepared with unique molecular identifiers. Each CDR3 protein is one row after TCRdb ran MiXCR on the PCR reads. The table lists hundreds of thousands of distinct CDR3 sequences, about 16% of them singletons. This specimen consisted of PBMCs, mostly from graft donor cells, obtained 360 days after TCRalphabeta/CD19-depleted stem cell transplant. The receptor set was obtained from a male patient younger than 18 who had a stem cell transplant for acute lymphoblastic leukemia, so the T cells may come from the graft donor.

This clonotype was counted many times. The chain employs TRBV15 and TRBJ2-5; TRBD2 might be the D (5 bases). CDR1 is LNHNV and CDR2 is YYDKDF in the germline V gene (reference sequence). The CDR3 runs to 15 residues. Trimming removed 0 bases from V and 2 bases from J, with 10 bases in between. The CDR3 here is CATSRDLANQETQYF. As DNA, the CDR3 is TGTGCCACCAGCAGAGATTTAGCGAATCAAGAGACCCAGTACTTC.

The J gene is TRBJ2-1, the V gene TRBV27; D is perhaps TRBD2 (6 bases). In germline, CDR1 is MNHEY, CDR2 SMNVEV (reference sequence). The V end lost 6 bases, the J end lost 7 bases, and 16 bases lay between the germline ends. The CDR3 runs 14 residues. CDR3 sequence reads: CASSRGGPGNEQFF. DNA of the CDR3: TGTGCCAGCAGCCGTGGAGGGCCAGGGAATGAGCAGTTCTTC.

This clonotype was observed a few times. The V and J genes are TRBV5-1 and TRBJ2-7; TRBD2 matches at 8 bases. Germline trimming cut 4 bases from V and 4 bases from J; bases unmatched to any gene: 7. Germline V gene sequence: CDR1 SGHRS, CDR2 YFSETQ. The CDR3 has 14 amino acids. In DNA form, the CDR3 reads TGCGCCAGCAGCCCGACTAGCGTGGGATACGAGCAGTACTTC. This codes for CASSPTSVGYEQYF.

The chain couples TRBV12-3 or TRBV12-4 to TRBJ2-5, with D possibly matching TRBD2 (6 bases). V was shortened by 6 bases and J by 3 bases, with 14 bases between the two germline ends. The CDR3 has 14 residues. The DNA of the CDR3 is TGTGCCAGCAGGCCGGGAGCACGGAAAGAGACCCAGTACTTC. It encodes CASRPGARKETQYF.

This chain connects TRBV3-1 to TRBJ2-7; possibly TRBD1 for D (5 bases). V shed 2 bases and J shed 5 bases, with 16 bases lying between them. Germline V gives CDR1 LGHDT, CDR2 YNNKEL (reference sequence). CDR3 size: 15 residues. The CDR3 nucleotides are TGTGCCAGCAGCCAACTTACGGACAAGAGGCACGAGCAGTACTTC. Translating it yields CASSQLTDKRHEQYF.

The chain combines TRBV12-3 or TRBV12-4 with TRBJ1-1, with D maybe TRBD1 (5 bases). The ends were cut back, 2 bases at V and 4 bases at J, with 26 bases in the middle. This CDR3 has 19 amino acids. The CDR3: CASSLIGFGGGGRGTEAFF. The CDR3 DNA sequence: TGTGCCAGCAGTTTAATAGGGTTCGGTGGTGGAGGGAGGGGCACTGAAGCTTTCTTT.

J is TRBJ2-7 and V is TRBV20-1; D is unclear. Germline values: CDR1 DFQATT, CDR2 SNEGSKA (reference sequence). V was shortened by 0 bases and J by 7 bases, with 13 bases between the two germline ends. The CDR3 contains 13 residues. CDR3 region: CSARDLSLSEQYF. As DNA, the CDR3 is TGCAGTGCTAGAGATCTTAGTTTATCGGAGCAGTACTTC.

The J gene is TRBJ2-6, the V gene TRBV7-9; D gene uncertain. Germline CDR1 is SEHNR and CDR2 is FQNEAQ (reference sequence). The CDR3 contains 17 residues. V was shortened by 1 base and J by 0 bases, with 10 bases between the two germline ends. The CDR3 nucleotides read TGTGCCAGCAGCTTAGAAATCCGGGTCTCTGGGGCCAACGTCCTGACTTTC. Translating gives CASSLEIRVSGANVLTF. The variable domain in full, completed from reference TRBV7-9 and TRBJ2-6, reads DTGVSQNPRHKITKRGQNVTFRCDPISEHNRLYWYRQTLGQGPEFLTYFQNEAQLEKSRLLSDRFSAERPKGSFSTLEIQRTEQGDSAMYLCASSLEIRVSGANVLTFGAGSRLTVL.

The chain carries TRBV5-1 and TRBJ2-6; 8 bases align to TRBD2. Germline loops: CDR1 SGHRS, CDR2 YFSETQ. V was clipped by 2 bases and J by 3 bases; unmatched bases: 1. This CDR3 has 15 residues. The CDR3 DNA sequence: TGCGCCAGCAGCTTCGCGGGAGGTGGGGCCAACGTCCTGACTTTC. It encodes CASSFAGGGANVLTF.

This clonotype was counted ten times or more. The rearrangement links TRBV9 to TRBJ2-3; D is unclear. V lost 0 bases and J 6 bases, leaving 2 bases between the germline ends. The CDR3 covers 11 residues. Per the germline V gene, CDR1 is SGDLS and CDR2 is YYNGEE. CDR3 protein: CASSVVDTQYF. For the CDR3, the DNA is TGTGCCAGCAGCGTAGTCGATACGCAGTATTTT.

This clonotype showed up just a few times. The chain employs TRBV6-2 or TRBV6-3 and TRBJ2-1; tentatively, D is TRBD2 (6 bases). V gave up 5 bases and J gave up 6 bases, with 20 bases separating them. CDR1 is MNHEY, CDR2 SVGEGT, per germline. The CDR3 totals 16 residues. The CDR3 coding sequence is TGTGCCAGCAGTCCCATGATAGCGGAGCAACCCAATGAGCAGTTCTTC. This gives the protein CASSPMIAEQPNEQFF.

The chain uses TRBV6-1 and TRBJ2-7; D gene uncertain. Germline V gives CDR1 MNHNS, CDR2 SASEGT. This CDR3 region has 12 residues. Trimming removed 10 bases at V and 5 bases at J, with 15 bases between. This CDR3 reads CANGPDVHEQYF. CDR3 coding DNA: TGTGCCAACGGACCTGACGTCCACGAGCAGTACTTC.

The table lists this clonotype with a few counts. The gene calls are TRBV18 and TRBJ2-7; D is undetermined. V lost 0 bases, J lost 2 bases, and 8 bases lay in between. This CDR3 is built from 14 residues. In germline, CDR1 is KGHSH, CDR2 LQKENI. The CDR3 reads CASSPPQVPYEQYF. DNA of the CDR3: TGTGCCAGCTCACCACCTCAGGTCCCCTACGAGCAGTACTTC.

The sample holds many counts of this clonotype. The V and J genes are TRBV12-3 or TRBV12-4 and TRBJ2-1; 12 bases are a match to TRBD2. J gave up 0 bases and V 5 bases, and 5 bases lay outside the gene matches. CDR3 length: 17 amino acids. This CDR3 is CASSLTGLAGSYNEQFF. CDR3 nucleotides: TGTGCCAGCAGTCTCACGGGACTAGCGGGCTCCTACAATGAGCAGTTCTTC.

This clonotype has a handful of counts. This chain connects TRBV7-9 to TRBJ2-5, with 7 positions matching TRBD2. CDR3 length: 15 residues. V lost 5 bases and J lost 5; bases outside the gene matches: 11. Germline V gene lookup returns CDR1 SEHNR and CDR2 FQNEAQ (reference sequence). CDR3: CASSPERDSEETQYF. In DNA, the CDR3 is TGTGCCAGCAGCCCCGAGCGGGATTCTGAGGAGACCCAGTACTTC.

This clonotype was seen a few times. This chain links TRBV29-1 with TRBJ2-1; D not certain. Deletions cut 8 bases from V and 0 bases from J, with 20 bases between. This CDR3 is 16 amino acids long. Per the germline V gene, CDR1 is SQVTM and CDR2 is ANQGSEA. DNA for the CDR3: TGCAGCAGCCTAGGCTCTAGAAGAAGCTCCTACAATGAGCAGTTCTTC. This encodes CSSLGSRRSSYNEQFF.

This clonotype has at least ten counts. The V gene is TRBV29-1, the J gene TRBJ2-3, with D maybe TRBD2 (5 bases). With 7 bases removed from V and 5 bases from J, the gap between germline ends came to 10 bases. Germline CDR1 reads SQVTM; CDR2 reads ANQGSEA. The CDR3 totals 11 residues. The CDR3 is CSGRRRDTQYF. The CDR3 coding sequence is TGCAGCGGCCGGAGGAGAGATACGCAGTATTTT.

This clonotype turned up a few times. The chain recombines TRBV27 with TRBJ2-7, with 8 bases aligning to TRBD1. V was clipped by 0 bases and J by 7 bases; unmatched bases: 8. CDR3 length: 15 amino acids. Germline CDR1 and CDR2: MNHEY and SMNVEV (reference sequence). This chain's CDR3 is CASSLSWTGLQEQYF. As DNA, the CDR3 is TGTGCCAGCAGTTTATCATGGACAGGGCTGCAGGAGCAGTACTTC.

The rearrangement joins TRBV18 to TRBJ2-7; D is ambiguous. CDR3 size: 15 residues. Trimming removed 3 bases at V and 1 base at J, with 13 bases between. The V gene's germline CDR1 is KGHSH and CDR2 LQKENI. The CDR3 here is CASSPLDSISYEQYF. CDR3 nucleotides: TGTGCCAGCTCACCTCTGGATAGTATTTCCTACGAGCAGTACTTC.

This clonotype showed up many times. V and J are TRBV29-1 and TRBJ2-2, with 11 nucleotides matching TRBD1. The germline V gene encodes CDR1 SQVTM and CDR2 ANQGSEA. V shed 7 bases, J shed 2 bases, and the junction held 6 bases outside the gene matches. The CDR3 consists of 15 residues. DNA for the CDR3: TGCAGCGCCACCGGGACAGGGGGAAACACCGGGGAGCTGTTTTTT. Its protein product is CSATGTGGNTGELFF.

The chain has TRBV12-3 or TRBV12-4 and TRBJ1-4; tentatively, D is TRBD1 (6 bases). The CDR3 covers 14 residues. V gave up 3 bases and J gave up 10 bases, with 15 bases separating them. The CDR3 DNA reads as TGTGCCAGCAGTTTTACGGGGGGCACGAGAAAACTGTTTTTT. This gives the protein CASSFTGGTRKLFF.

The chain uses TRBV10-3 and TRBJ2-1; 8 bases are shared with TRBD2. This CDR3 is 16 amino acids long. Losses at the gene ends were 0 bases for V and 12 bases for J; bases not matched to a gene: 13. Germline values: CDR1 ENHRY, CDR2 SYGVKD. In nucleotides, the CDR3 is TGTGCCATCAGTGAGTCACCCGGGACTAGGGGGGAGAGGCAGTTCTTC. This gives the protein CAISESPGTRGERQFF.

The table lists this clonotype with many counts. The V and J genes are TRBV9 and TRBJ2-2, with D maybe TRBD1 (6 bases). CDR1 is SGDLS, CDR2 YYNGEE, per germline. V dropped 0 bases and J dropped 7 bases, with 16 bases sitting between them. The CDR3 is made up of 16 amino acids. CDR3 nucleotide sequence: TGTGCCAGCAGCGTAGGTGGCAGGGGCGTAAACGGGGAGCTGTTTTTT. Translated: CASSVGGRGVNGELFF.

There are a few counts of this clonotype. CDR3 residues: CASSLALDRAGTSGTDTQYF. The DNA for the CDR3 is TGTGCCAGCAGCTTAGCCCTAGATCGTGCTGGGACTAGCGGAACAGATACGCAGTATTTT. This chain joins TRBV7-2 and TRBJ2-3, with 11 bases fitting TRBD2. J lost 3 bases, V lost 0 bases, and 14 bases had no gene match. The CDR3 runs 20 residues. The germline V gene has CDR1 SGHTA and CDR2 FQGNSA. The full variable domain, in which reference TRBV7-2 and TRBJ2-3 provide the parts outside the CDR3, is GAGVSQSPSNKVTEKGKDVELRCDPISGHTALYWYRQSLGQGLEFLIYFQGNSAPDKSGLPSDRFSAERTGGSVSTLTIQRTQQEDSAVYLCASSLALDRAGTSGTDTQYFGPGTRLTVL.